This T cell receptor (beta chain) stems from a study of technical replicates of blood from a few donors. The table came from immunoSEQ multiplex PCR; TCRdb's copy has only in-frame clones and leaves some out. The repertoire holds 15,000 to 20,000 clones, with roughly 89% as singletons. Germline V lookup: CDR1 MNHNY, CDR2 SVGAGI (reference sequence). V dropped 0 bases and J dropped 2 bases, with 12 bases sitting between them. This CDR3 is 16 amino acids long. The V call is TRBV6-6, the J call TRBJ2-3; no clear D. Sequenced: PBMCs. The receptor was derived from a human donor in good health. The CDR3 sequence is CASSYSGQVNTDTQYF. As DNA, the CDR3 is TGTGCCAGCAGTTACTCTGGCCAGGTGAACACAGATACGCAGTATTTT.